These 9 T cell receptor beta chains share one sample of origin, sequenced in a study of blood T cell repertoires in COVID-19 (dated by TCRdb to 2020 to 2022). Libraries were made using the immunoSEQ multiplex PCR assay. TCRdb took this table from immuneACCESS and kept in-frame rearrangements with V and J called. Such tables lack part of the clones; where checked against another copy, unresolved V genes explain under half of the gap, and the rest is unexplained. This sample is represented by roughly 150,000 clones; less than 90% of them were singletons. Jointly, the top ten make up under 4.5% of the sample. Sequencing was done on a sample of peripheral blood. Receptors originate from a woman between 65 and 79 years old with acute or convalescent COVID-19.

V usage is TRBV7-8 and J usage is TRBJ2-5, with 7 bases identical to TRBD2. Germline V CDR1 and CDR2: SGHVS, FQNEAQ. Germline trimming cut 5 bases from V and 5 bases from J; bases unmatched to any gene: 17. The CDR3 extends over 17 amino acids. The CDR3 spells CASSPKALGGLRETQYF. In DNA, the CDR3 is TGTGCCAGCAGCCCGAAAGCACTCGGGGGGTTAAGGGAGACCCAGTACTTC.

The chain has TRBV6-2 or TRBV6-3 and TRBJ2-2; 9 nucleotides agree with TRBD2. After removal of 5 bases from V and 1 base from J, the junction contained 2 bases not matched to a gene. The germline V gene has CDR1 MNHEY and CDR2 SVGEGT. The CDR3 covers 15 residues. The CDR3 DNA is TGTGCCAGCAGTCTAGCGGGATTGAACACCGGGGAGCTGTTTTTT. Its protein is CASSLAGLNTGELFF.

V and J are TRBV18 and TRBJ2-7; 9 positions match TRBD2. CDR3 length: 14 residues. The V segment lost 3 bases and the J segment 3 bases; nucleotides outside the gene matches: 3. Germline CDR1 KGHSH, CDR2 LQKENI. The CDR3 bases are TGTGCCAGCTCACCGGCGGGAGGGGACTACGAGCAGTACTTC. This encodes CASSPAGGDYEQYF. Variable domain in full (rest from reference TRBV18 and TRBJ2-7): NAGVMQNPRHLVRRRGQEARLRCSPMKGHSHVYWYRQLPEEGLKFMVYLQKENIIDESGMPKERFSAEFPKEGPSILRIQQVVRGDSAAYFCASSPAGGDYEQYFGPGTRLTVT.

The CDR3 protein is CASSETTYGYTF. CDR3 sequence (DNA): TGTGCCAGCAGTGAGACAACCTATGGCTACACCTTC. V is TRBV6-1 and J is TRBJ1-2, with no clear D. Germline V gene data show CDR1 as MNHNS and CDR2 as SASEGT. The germline V and J ends were trimmed by 3 bases and 4 bases, with 6 bases remaining between them. CDR3 length: 12 amino acids.

The genes are TRBV6-2 or TRBV6-3 and TRBJ2-7; a weak D match, TRBD1 (6 bases). The ends were cut back, 2 bases at V and 2 bases at J, with 13 bases in the middle. The germline V gene has CDR1 MNHEY and CDR2 SVGEGT. The length of the CDR3 is 15 residues. The CDR3 spells CASSYPGTPPYEQYF. CDR3 in DNA: TGTGCCAGCAGTTACCCCGGGACACCCCCCTACGAGCAGTACTTC.

The chain recombines TRBV18 with TRBJ2-7, with TRBD1 matching 7 bases. This CDR3 comprises 14 residues. Germline V gene lookup returns CDR1 KGHSH and CDR2 LQKENI. V trimming: 4 bases; J trimming: 7 bases; junction bases outside the gene matches: 10. In nucleotides, the CDR3 is TGTGCCAGCTCACAGGAACAGGGGTTGAGTGAGCAGTACTTC. Protein sequence: CASSQEQGLSEQYF.

The chain joins TRBV3-1 (or the pseudogene TRBV3-2) to TRBJ2-1, with a possible D match to TRBD1 (5 bases). The V end was cut by 2 bases, the J end by 7 bases, with 18 bases between. Germline CDR1 reads LGHDT; CDR2 reads YNNKEL (reference sequence). The CDR3 has 16 amino acids. The CDR3 here is CASSQNLVWGRNEQFF. The CDR3 DNA is TGTGCCAGCAGCCAAAACTTGGTGTGGGGCCGGAATGAGCAGTTCTTC.

The J gene is TRBJ2-1, the V gene TRBV28; D perhaps matches TRBD2 (6 bases). V lost 11 bases and J 3 bases, leaving 14 bases between the germline ends. Germline V lookup: CDR1 MDHEN, CDR2 SYDVKM. The CDR3 has 13 residues. CDR3 sequence reads: CAGGRFNYNEQFF. CDR3 bases: TGTGCCGGTGGGAGGTTTAACTACAATGAGCAGTTCTTC.

J is TRBJ2-3 and V is TRBV5-1; no firm D call. This CDR3 region has 15 residues. Trimming took 0 bases from V and 3 from J, leaving 11 bases between them. Germline V CDR1 and CDR2: SGHRS, YFSETQ. CDR3 coding DNA: TGCGCCAGCAGCTTGGACCCGGGTGGGACAGATACGCAGTATTTT. As protein: CASSLDPGGTDTQYF. The full variable domain, its missing parts supplied by reference TRBV5-1 and TRBJ2-3, is KAGVTQTPRYLIKTRGQQVTLSCSPISGHRSVSWYQQTPGQGLQFLFEYFSETQRNKGNFPGRFSGRQFSNSRSEMNVSTLELGDSALYLCASSLDPGGTDTQYFGPGTRLTVL.